These 5 T cell receptor beta chains came from one sample sequenced in a study of shared clonotypes between healthy human individuals. Only in-frame clones appear in the TCRdb table, and some are missing; sequencing was by immunoSEQ multiplex PCR. The sample has approximately 1.5 million clones; approximately 98.5% are singletons. Sequencing input: naive CD4+ T cells sorted from blood. Regarding subset: CD45RA+ positively selected. These receptors were collected from a young man in good health.

Here the CDR3 reads CASSLEGGENIQYF. In DNA form, the CDR3 reads TGCGCCAGCAGCTTGGAGGGTGGCGAAAACATTCAGTACTTC. J is TRBJ2-4 and V is TRBV5-1; no definite D call. The V gene lost 0 bases and the J gene lost 5 bases, with 9 bases spanning the gap. CDR3 size: 14 residues. Germline V gene lookup returns CDR1 SGHRS and CDR2 YFSETQ.

The chain combines TRBV9 with TRBJ1-3; perhaps TRBD1 as D (6 bases). CDR1 SGDLS and CDR2 YYNGEE come from the germline V gene. The V end lost 2 bases, the J end lost 6 bases, and 15 bases lay between the germline ends. The CDR3 covers 15 residues. CDR3 sequence (DNA): TGTGCCAGCAGCGTTACAGGGACCCGAGAAAACACCATATATTTT. Translating gives CASSVTGTRENTIYF. The entire variable domain, with the rest obtained from reference TRBV9 and TRBJ1-3, is as follows: DSGVTQTPKHLITATGQRVTLRCSPRSGDLSVYWYQQSLDQGLQFLIQYYNGEERAKGNILERFSAQQFPDLHSELNLSSLELGDSALYFCASSVTGTRENTIYFGEGSWLTVV.

This chain uses TRBV29-1 with TRBJ2-7; 7 bases align to TRBD2. Germline-derived CDR1 and CDR2 are SQVTM and ANQGSEA. This CDR3 has 13 amino acids. V shed 4 bases, J shed 5 bases, and the junction held 8 bases outside the gene matches. CDR3 amino acids: CSVATRLAHEQYF. CDR3 nucleotide sequence: TGCAGCGTTGCGACACGACTAGCCCACGAGCAGTACTTC.

On this clone: Other DNA sequences of this sample code for an identical CDR3. The chain combines TRBV18 with TRBJ2-3, with a weak D call TRBD1 (6 bases). CDR1 and CDR2 from the germline V gene are KGHSH and LQKENI. The V end was cut by 1 base, the J end by 0 bases, with 8 bases between. The CDR3 has 15 amino acids. The CDR3 DNA sequence: TGTGCCAGCTCACCACTCGGGACAAGCACAGATACGCAGTATTTT. Protein: CASSPLGTSTDTQYF. The variable domain in full, completed from reference TRBV18 and TRBJ2-3, reads NAGVMQNPRHLVRRRGQEARLRCSPMKGHSHVYWYRQLPEEGLKFMVYLQKENIIDESGMPKERFSAEFPKEGPSILRIQQVVRGDSAAYFCASSPLGTSTDTQYFGPGTRLTVL.

V and J are TRBV19 and TRBJ2-7; 8 bases match TRBD1. This CDR3 region has 15 residues. The germline V gene has CDR1 LNHDA and CDR2 SQIVND (reference sequence). V dropped 4 bases and J dropped 5; count of bases not matched to a gene: 10. CDR3 region: CASSTDRGFYHEQYF. DNA of the CDR3: TGTGCCAGTAGTACCGACAGGGGATTTTACCACGAGCAGTACTTC.